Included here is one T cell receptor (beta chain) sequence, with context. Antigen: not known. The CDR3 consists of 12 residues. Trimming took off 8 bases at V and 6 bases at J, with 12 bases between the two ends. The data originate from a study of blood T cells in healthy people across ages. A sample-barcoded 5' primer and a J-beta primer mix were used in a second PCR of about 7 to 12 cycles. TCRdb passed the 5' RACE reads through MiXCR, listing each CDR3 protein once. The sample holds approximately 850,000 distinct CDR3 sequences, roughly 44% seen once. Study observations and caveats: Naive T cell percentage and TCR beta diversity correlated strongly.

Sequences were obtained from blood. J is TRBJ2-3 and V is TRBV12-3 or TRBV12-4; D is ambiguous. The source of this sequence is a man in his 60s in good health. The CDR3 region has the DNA TGTGCCAGCGTTGCATCGTGGGATACGCAGTATTTT. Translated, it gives CASVASWDTQYF.